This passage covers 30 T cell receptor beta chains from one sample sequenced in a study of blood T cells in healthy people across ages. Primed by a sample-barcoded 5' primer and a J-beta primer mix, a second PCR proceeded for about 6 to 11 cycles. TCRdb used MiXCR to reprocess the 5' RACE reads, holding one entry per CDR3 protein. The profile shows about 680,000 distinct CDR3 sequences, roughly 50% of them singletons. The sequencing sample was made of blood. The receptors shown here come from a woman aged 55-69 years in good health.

CDR3: CASSFWPPTGNYGYTF. The CDR3 region has the DNA TGTGCCAGCAGTTTTTGGCCCCCGACAGGAAACTATGGCTACACCTTC. The rearrangement joins TRBV27 to TRBJ1-2; weak D call: TRBD1 (6 bases). Germline CDR1 reads MNHEY; CDR2 reads SMNVEV (reference sequence). This CDR3 region has 16 residues. V was pared by 3 bases and J by 2 bases, with 16 bases between.

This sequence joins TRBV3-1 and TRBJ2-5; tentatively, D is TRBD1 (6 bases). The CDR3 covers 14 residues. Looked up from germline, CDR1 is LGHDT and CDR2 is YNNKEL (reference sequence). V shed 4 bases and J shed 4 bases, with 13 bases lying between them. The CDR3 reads CASSRNRVSETQYF. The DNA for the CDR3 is TGTGCCAGCAGCCGGAACAGGGTTTCAGAGACCCAGTACTTC.

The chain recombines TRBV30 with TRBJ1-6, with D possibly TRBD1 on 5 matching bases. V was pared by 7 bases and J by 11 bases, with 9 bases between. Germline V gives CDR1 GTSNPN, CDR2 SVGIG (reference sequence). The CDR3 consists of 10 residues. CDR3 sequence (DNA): TGTGCCTTGGACAACCCACCCCTCCACTTT. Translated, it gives CALDNPPLHF. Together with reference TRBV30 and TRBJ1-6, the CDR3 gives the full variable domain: SQTIHQWPATLVQPVGSPLSLECTVEGTSNPNLYWYRQAAGRGLQLLFYSVGIGQISSEVPQNLSASRPQDRQFILSSKKLLLSDSGFYLCALDNPPLHFGNGTRLTVT.

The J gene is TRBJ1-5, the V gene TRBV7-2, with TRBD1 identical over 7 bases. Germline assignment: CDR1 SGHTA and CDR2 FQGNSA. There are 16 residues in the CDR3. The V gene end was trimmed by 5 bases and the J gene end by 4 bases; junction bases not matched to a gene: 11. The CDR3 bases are TGTGCCAGCAGCCAGGGGGGGGCGGGTACTAATCAGCCCCAGCATTTT. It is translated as CASSQGGAGTNQPQHF. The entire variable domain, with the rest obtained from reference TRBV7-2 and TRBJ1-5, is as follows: GAGVSQSPSNKVTEKGKDVELRCDPISGHTALYWYRQSLGQGLEFLIYFQGNSAPDKSGLPSDRFSAERTGGSVSTLTIQRTQQEDSAVYLCASSQGGAGTNQPQHFGDGTRLSIL.

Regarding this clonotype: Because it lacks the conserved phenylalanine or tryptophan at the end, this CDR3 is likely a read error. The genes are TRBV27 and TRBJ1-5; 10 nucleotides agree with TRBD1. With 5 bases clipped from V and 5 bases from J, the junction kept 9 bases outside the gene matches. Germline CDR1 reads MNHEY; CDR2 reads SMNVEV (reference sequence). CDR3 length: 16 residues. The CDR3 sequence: CASSPRSGTGDQPQHS. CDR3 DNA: TGTGCCAGCAGTCCGCGCTCCGGGACAGGGGATCAGCCCCAGCATTCT.

The CDR3: CAGGRVSDEQYF. DNA of the CDR3: TGTGCCGGGGGCAGGGTGTCGGACGAGCAGTACTTC. The gene calls are TRBV30 and TRBJ2-5; a weak D match, TRBD1 (6 bases). The last part of the DNA fits TRBJ2-7 better; the J call may be wrong. The CDR3 runs to 12 residues. Germline V gene lookup returns CDR1 GTSNPN and CDR2 SVGIG (reference sequence).

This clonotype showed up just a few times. The CDR3 nucleotides read TGTGCCAGCAGCTCGTCCTCTACAGCGGGAGCGGGTGAGCAGTACTTC. It is translated as CASSSSSTAGAGEQYF. The V and J genes are TRBV7-2 and TRBJ2-7; 8 bases fit TRBD2. This CDR3 is built from 16 residues. In germline, CDR1 is SGHTA, CDR2 FQGNSA. V gave up 4 bases and J gave up 7 bases; unmatched junction bases: 15.

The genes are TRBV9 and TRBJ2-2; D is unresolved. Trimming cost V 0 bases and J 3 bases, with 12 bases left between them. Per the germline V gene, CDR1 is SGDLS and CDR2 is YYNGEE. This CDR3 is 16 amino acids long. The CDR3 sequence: CASSVDLTSYTGELFF. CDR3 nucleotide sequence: TGTGCCAGCAGCGTAGACCTAACTTCGTACACCGGGGAGCTGTTTTTT.

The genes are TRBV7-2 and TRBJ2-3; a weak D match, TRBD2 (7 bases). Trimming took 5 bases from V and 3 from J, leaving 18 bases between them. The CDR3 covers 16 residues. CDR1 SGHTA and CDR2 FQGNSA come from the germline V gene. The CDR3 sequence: CASSRGGGRGTDTQYF. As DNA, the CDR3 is TGTGCCAGCAGCCGCGGCGGGGGCCGGGGTACAGATACGCAGTATTTT.

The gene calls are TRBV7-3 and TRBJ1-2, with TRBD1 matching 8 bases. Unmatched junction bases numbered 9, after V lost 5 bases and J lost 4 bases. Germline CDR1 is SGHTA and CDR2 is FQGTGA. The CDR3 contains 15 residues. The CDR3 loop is CASSPSPGGRYGYTF. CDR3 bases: TGTGCCAGCAGCCCGTCTCCAGGGGGCCGCTATGGCTACACCTTC. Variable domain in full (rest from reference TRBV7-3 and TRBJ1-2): GAGVSQTPSNKVTEKGKYVELRCDPISGHTALYWYRQSLGQGPEFLIYFQGTGAADDSGLPNDRFFAVRPEGSVSTLKIQRTERGDSAVYLCASSPSPGGRYGYTFGSGTRLTVV.

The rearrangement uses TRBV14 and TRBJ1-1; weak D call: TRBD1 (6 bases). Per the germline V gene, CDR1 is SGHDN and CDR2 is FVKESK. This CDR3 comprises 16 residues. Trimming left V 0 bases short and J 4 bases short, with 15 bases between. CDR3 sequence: CASSQEGQGLVTEAFF. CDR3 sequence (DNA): TGTGCCAGCAGCCAAGAGGGGCAGGGGTTAGTCACTGAAGCTTTCTTT.

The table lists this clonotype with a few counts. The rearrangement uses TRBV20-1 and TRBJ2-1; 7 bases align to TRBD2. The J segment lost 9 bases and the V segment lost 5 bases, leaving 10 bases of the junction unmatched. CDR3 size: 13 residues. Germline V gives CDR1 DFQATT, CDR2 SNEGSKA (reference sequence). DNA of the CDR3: TGCAGTGCTCCTCTCCGGACTAGTGGTGAGCAGTTCTTC. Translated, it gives CSAPLRTSGEQFF.

CDR3 nucleotides: TGTGCCAGCAGCTTACGGGGGCAGGTGAACACTGAAGCTTTCTTT. This gives the protein CASSLRGQVNTEAFF. The genes are TRBV11-1 and TRBJ1-1, with D possibly matching TRBD1 (6 bases). Trimming removed 2 bases from V and 0 bases from J, with 10 bases in between. The CDR3 loop spans 15 amino acids. In germline, CDR1 is SGHAT, CDR2 FQDESV (reference sequence).

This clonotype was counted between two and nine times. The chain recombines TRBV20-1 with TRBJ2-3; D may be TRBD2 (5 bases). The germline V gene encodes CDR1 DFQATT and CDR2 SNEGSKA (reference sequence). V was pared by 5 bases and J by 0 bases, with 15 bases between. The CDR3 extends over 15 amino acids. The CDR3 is CSAVKTTPSTDTQYF. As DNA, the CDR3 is TGCAGTGCTGTAAAGACTACCCCAAGCACAGATACGCAGTATTTT.

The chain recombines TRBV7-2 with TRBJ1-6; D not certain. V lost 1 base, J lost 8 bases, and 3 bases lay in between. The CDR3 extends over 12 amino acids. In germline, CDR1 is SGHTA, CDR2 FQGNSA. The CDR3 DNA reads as TGTGCCAGCAGCTTAGATGATTCACCCCTCCACTTT. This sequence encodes CASSLDDSPLHF.

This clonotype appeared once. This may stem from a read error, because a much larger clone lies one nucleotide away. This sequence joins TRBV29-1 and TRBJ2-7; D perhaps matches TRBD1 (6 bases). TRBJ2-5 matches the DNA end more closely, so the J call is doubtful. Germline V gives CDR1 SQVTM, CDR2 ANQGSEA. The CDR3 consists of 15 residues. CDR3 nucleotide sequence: TGCAGCGTTGATCTAGCCAGGGGAGCCCAAGGGACCCAGTACTTC. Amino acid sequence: CSVDLARGAQGTQYF.

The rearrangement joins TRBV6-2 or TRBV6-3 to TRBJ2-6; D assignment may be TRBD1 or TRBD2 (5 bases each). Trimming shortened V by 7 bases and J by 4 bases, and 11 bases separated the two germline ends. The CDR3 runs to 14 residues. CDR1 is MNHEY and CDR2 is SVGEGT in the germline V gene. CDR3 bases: TGTGCCAGCAAAAGAGGGGTCGGGGCCAACGTCCTGACTTTC. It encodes CASKRGVGANVLTF.

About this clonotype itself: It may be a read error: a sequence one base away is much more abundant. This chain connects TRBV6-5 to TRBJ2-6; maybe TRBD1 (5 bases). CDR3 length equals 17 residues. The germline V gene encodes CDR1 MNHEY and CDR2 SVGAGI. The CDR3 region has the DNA TGTGCCAGCAGTTATACCCTACGTTCGACTGGGGCCAACGCCCTGACTTTC. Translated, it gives CASSYTLRSTGANALTF.

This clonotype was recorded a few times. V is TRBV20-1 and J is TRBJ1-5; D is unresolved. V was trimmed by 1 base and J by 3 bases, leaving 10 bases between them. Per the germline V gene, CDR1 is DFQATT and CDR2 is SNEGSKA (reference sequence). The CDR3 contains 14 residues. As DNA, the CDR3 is TGCAGTGCTAGAGGTGTCCGCTACAATCAGCCCCAGCATTTT. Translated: CSARGVRYNQPQHF.

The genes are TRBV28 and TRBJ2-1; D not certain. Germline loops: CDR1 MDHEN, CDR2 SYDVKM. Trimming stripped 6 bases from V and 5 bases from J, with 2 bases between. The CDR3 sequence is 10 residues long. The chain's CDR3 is CASRNNEQFF. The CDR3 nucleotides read TGTGCCAGCAGGAACAATGAGCAGTTCTTC.

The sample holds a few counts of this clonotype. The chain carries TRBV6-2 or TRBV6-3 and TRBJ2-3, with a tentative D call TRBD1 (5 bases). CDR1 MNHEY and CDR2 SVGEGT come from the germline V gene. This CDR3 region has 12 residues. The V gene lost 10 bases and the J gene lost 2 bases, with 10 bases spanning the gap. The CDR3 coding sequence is TGTGCCACCGGACACCTCACAGATACGCAGTATTTT. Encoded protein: CATGHLTDTQYF.

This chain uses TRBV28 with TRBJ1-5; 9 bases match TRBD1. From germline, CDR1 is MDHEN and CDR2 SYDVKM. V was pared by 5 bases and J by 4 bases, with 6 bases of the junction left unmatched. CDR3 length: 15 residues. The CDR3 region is CASSQPTGGNQPQHF. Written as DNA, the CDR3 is TGTGCCAGCAGTCAACCGACAGGGGGAAATCAGCCCCAGCATTTT.

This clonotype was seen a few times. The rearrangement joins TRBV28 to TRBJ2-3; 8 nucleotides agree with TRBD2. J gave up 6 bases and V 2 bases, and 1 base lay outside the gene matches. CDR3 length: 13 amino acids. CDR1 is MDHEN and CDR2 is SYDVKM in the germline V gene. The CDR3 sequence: CASSLAGGDTQYF. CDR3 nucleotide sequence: TGTGCCAGCAGTTTAGCGGGAGGTGATACGCAGTATTTT.

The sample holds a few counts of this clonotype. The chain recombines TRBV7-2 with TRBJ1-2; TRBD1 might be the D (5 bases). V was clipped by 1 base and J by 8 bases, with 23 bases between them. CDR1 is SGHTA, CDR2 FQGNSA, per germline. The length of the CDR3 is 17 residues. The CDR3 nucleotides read TGTGCCAGCAGCTTAGGGCCTCGGACACTAGATTCTGACGGCTACACCTTC. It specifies CASSLGPRTLDSDGYTF.

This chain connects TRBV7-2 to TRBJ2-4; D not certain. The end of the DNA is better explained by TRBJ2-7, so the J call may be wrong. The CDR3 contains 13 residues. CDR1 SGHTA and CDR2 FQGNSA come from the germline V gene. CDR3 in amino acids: CASSPPAVYEQYF. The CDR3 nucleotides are TGTGCCAGCAGCCCCCCCGCTGTCTACGAGCAGTACTTC.

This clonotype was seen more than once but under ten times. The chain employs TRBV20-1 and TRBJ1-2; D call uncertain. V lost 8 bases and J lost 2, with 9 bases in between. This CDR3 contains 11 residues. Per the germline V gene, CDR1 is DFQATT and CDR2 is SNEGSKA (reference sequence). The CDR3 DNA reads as TGCAGTATCCCACAGAACTATGGCTACACCTTC. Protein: CSIPQNYGYTF.

CDR3 sequence reads: CASKATSPRDRGFDEQFF. The DNA for the CDR3 is TGTGCCAGCAAAGCCACCTCACCCCGGGACAGGGGTTTCGATGAGCAGTTCTTC. The chain couples TRBV28 to TRBJ2-1, with TRBD1 identical over 10 bases. Germline trimming cut 7 bases from V and 8 bases from J; bases unmatched to any gene: 20. From germline, CDR1 is MDHEN and CDR2 SYDVKM. CDR3 size: 18 residues. Together with reference TRBV28 and TRBJ2-1, the CDR3 gives the full variable domain: DVKVTQSSRYLVKRTGEKVFLECVQDMDHENMFWYRQDPGLGLRLIYFSYDVKMKEKGDIPEGYSVSREKKERFSLILESASTNQTSMYLCASKATSPRDRGFDEQFFGPGTRLTVL.

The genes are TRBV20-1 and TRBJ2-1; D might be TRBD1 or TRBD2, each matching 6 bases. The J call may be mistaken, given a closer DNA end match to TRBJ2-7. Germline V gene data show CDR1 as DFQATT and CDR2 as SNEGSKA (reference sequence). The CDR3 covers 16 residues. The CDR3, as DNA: TGCAGTGCTAGCACGGCCGAGGGGGGAACTTACGATGAGCAGTACTTC. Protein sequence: CSASTAEGGTYDEQYF.

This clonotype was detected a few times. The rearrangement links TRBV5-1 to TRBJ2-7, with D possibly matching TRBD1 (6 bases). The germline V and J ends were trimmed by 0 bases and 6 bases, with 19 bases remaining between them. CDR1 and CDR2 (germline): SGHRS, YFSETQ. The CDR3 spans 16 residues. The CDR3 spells CASSLAATGTYGEQYF. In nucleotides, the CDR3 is TGCGCCAGCAGCTTGGCCGCGACAGGAACTTACGGCGAGCAGTACTTC. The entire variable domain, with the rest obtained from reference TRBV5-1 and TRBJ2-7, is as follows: KAGVTQTPRYLIKTRGQQVTLSCSPISGHRSVSWYQQTPGQGLQFLFEYFSETQRNKGNFPGRFSGRQFSNSRSEMNVSTLELGDSALYLCASSLAATGTYGEQYFGPGTRLTVT.

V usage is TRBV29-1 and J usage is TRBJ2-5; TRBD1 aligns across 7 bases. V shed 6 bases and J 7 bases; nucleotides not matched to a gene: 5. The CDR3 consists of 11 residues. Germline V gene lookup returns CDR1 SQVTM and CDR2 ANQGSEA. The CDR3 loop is CSVGTARTQYF. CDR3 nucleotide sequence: TGCAGCGTCGGGACAGCTCGGACCCAGTACTTC.